The clone carrying this T cell receptor beta chain was recorded many times. TCRdb re-called the reads with MiXCR, one entry per CDR3 protein. The table has 400,000 or so distinct CDR3 sequences, over 15% seen once. The data belong to a study of T cell repertoires in cytomegalovirus infection. The overall study: CMV infection together with matching HLA type was indicated by public TCR beta signatures.

The CDR3 runs to 15 residues. V dropped 0 bases and J dropped 1; count of bases not matched to a gene: 3. Germline V gene data show CDR1 as SGHTA and CDR2 as FQGNSA. The chain links TRBV7-2 to TRBJ2-7; TRBD2 matches at 7 bases. Material: PBMCs. The receptor comes from a human donor in good health (CMV status not recorded). Some clones in this sample may be carry-over from other donors' samples. CDR3 loop: CASSLASGFSYEQYF. The CDR3 nucleotides read TGTGCCAGCAGCTTAGCTAGCGGGTTTTCCTACGAGCAGTACTTC.